The 30 T cell receptor beta chains below were found in one sample sequenced in a study of cytotoxic CD8 clonotypes in ibrutinib-treated CLL. Generated by immunoSEQ multiplex PCR, the TCRdb table keeps only in-frame clones and is missing some. The sample yields about 140,000 clones, 80% seen once. Here the sequenced sample was PBMCs, taken after 36 months of ibrutinib treatment. These receptors were collected from a human donor with chronic lymphocytic leukemia.

This sequence joins TRBV13 and TRBJ2-5; D possibly corresponds to TRBD2 (5 bases). Germline V lookup: CDR1 PRHDT, CDR2 FYEKMQ (reference sequence). Trimming shortened V by 5 bases and J by 9 bases, and 19 bases separated the two germline ends. The CDR3 consists of 14 residues. The CDR3 DNA sequence: TGTGCCAGCAGCCAAGGGAGTTCCCCCCAGGCCCAGTACTTC. This gives the protein CASSQGSSPQAQYF.

In its sample, this clone was seen once. The CDR3 DNA reads as TGTGCCAGCCGTGCTGGAGGGTATAACTACGAGCAGTACTTC. It translates to CASRAGGYNYEQYF. This chain links TRBV6-1 with TRBJ2-7, with D possibly TRBD2 on 6 matching bases. CDR3 length: 14 residues. V lost 8 bases, J lost 3 bases, and 17 bases lay in between. Germline loops: CDR1 MNHNS, CDR2 SASEGT.

The genes are TRBV4-1 and TRBJ2-2, with 9 bases matching TRBD2. The CDR3 totals 17 residues. The V segment lost 4 bases and the J segment 6 bases; nucleotides outside the gene matches: 12. The V gene's germline CDR1 is MGHRA and CDR2 YSYEKL. CDR3 sequence: CASSLSHAGGPSGELFF. The DNA for the CDR3 is TGCGCCAGCAGCCTATCTCACGCGGGAGGGCCATCCGGGGAGCTGTTTTTT.

This clone came up a few times. The chain links TRBV27 to TRBJ1-5, with a tentative D call TRBD1 (6 bases). This CDR3 has 15 amino acids. Germline V lookup: CDR1 MNHEY, CDR2 SMNVEV (reference sequence). Trimming removed 4 bases from V and 0 bases from J, with 10 bases in between. Here the CDR3 reads CASSWGQNSNQPQHF. DNA for the CDR3: TGTGCCAGCAGTTGGGGGCAGAATAGCAATCAGCCCCAGCATTTT.

The J gene is TRBJ2-3, the V gene TRBV29-1; D not certain. Germline V gene lookup returns CDR1 SQVTM and CDR2 ANQGSEA. V was cut by 7 bases and J by 6 bases, with 20 bases left in between. CDR3 length equals 14 residues. DNA for the CDR3: TGCAGCGCCCATGAAGGCAACGGGCCCGATACGCAGTATTTT. This encodes CSAHEGNGPDTQYF.

This chain connects TRBV10-3 to TRBJ2-7; D gene ambiguous. Trimming stripped 4 bases from V and 3 bases from J, with 4 bases between. Germline CDR1 ENHRY, CDR2 SYGVKD. The CDR3 loop spans 11 amino acids. In DNA form, the CDR3 reads TGTGCCATCAGTGCCGTCTACGAGCAGTACTTC. Translated, it gives CAISAVYEQYF.

The chain employs TRBV5-6 and TRBJ1-1, with D possibly being TRBD1 (5 bases). The CDR3 loop spans 14 amino acids. Germline CDR1 SGHDT, CDR2 YYEEEE. V lost 1 base to trimming and J lost 3 bases, with 10 bases between them. The CDR3 sequence is CASSLWGVHTEAFF. As DNA, the CDR3 is TGTGCCAGCAGCTTGTGGGGGGTGCACACTGAAGCTTTCTTT.

V and J are TRBV6-5 and TRBJ2-7, with TRBD2 matching 11 bases. Trimming removed 4 bases from V and 5 bases from J; junction bases left unmatched: 4. Germline V gene data show CDR1 as MNHEY and CDR2 as SVGAGI. This CDR3 is built from 14 residues. In DNA, the CDR3 is TGTGCCAGCAGTTTAGCGGGAGGGAAGAACGAGCAGTACTTC. As protein: CASSLAGGKNEQYF.

The chain carries TRBV7-9 and TRBJ1-1, with D tentatively TRBD1 (6 bases). This CDR3 is built from 13 residues. Germline CDR1 reads SEHNR; CDR2 reads FQNEAQ (reference sequence). Trimming left V 5 bases short and J 11 bases short, with 18 bases between. CDR3 loop: CASSPRTAVWAFF. The CDR3 nucleotides read TGTGCCAGCAGCCCTCGGACAGCCGTTTGGGCTTTCTTT.

This clone was found a few times. J is TRBJ1-3 and V is TRBV14, with unresolved D. Germline lookup yields CDR1 SGHDN and CDR2 FVKESK. Trimming removed 4 bases from V and 1 base from J, with 5 bases in between. The CDR3 spans 13 residues. The CDR3 nucleotides are TGTGCCAGCAGCCGCTATTCTGGAAACACCATATATTTT. It codes for CASSRYSGNTIYF. The variable domain in full, with the rest retrieved from reference TRBV14 and TRBJ1-3, is EAGVTQFPSHSVIEKGQTVTLRCDPISGHDNLYWYRRVMGKEIKFLLHFVKESKQDESGMPNNRFLAERTGGTYSTLKVQPAELEDSGVYFCASSRYSGNTIYFGEGSWLTVV.

The CDR3, as DNA: TGTGCCAGCTCACCACAGGGGAACGGCAATCAGCCCCAGCATTTT. It translates to CASSPQGNGNQPQHF. The rearrangement joins TRBV18 to TRBJ1-5; tentatively, D is TRBD1 (5 bases). Between the trimmed V and J ends, which lost 1 base and 2 bases, there was a span of 9 bases. Per the germline V gene, CDR1 is KGHSH and CDR2 is LQKENI. This CDR3 is 15 amino acids long.

This clone was observed a handful of times. The chain links TRBV5-1 to TRBJ1-1; D is unresolved. The CDR3 loop spans 11 amino acids. From germline, CDR1 is SGHRS and CDR2 YFSETQ. V was cut by 5 bases and J by 8 bases, with 10 bases left in between. CDR3 region: CASRDIREAFF. The CDR3, as DNA: TGCGCCAGCAGGGATATTAGGGAAGCTTTCTTT.

This clone was seen only a few times. The genes are TRBV28 and TRBJ2-7; 9 bases fit TRBD1. This CDR3 has 14 residues. The germline V gene has CDR1 MDHEN and CDR2 SYDVKM. V lost 5 bases to trimming and J lost 4 bases; unmatched junction nucleotides: 6. The CDR3 reads CASSPTGGKYEQYF. CDR3 nucleotides: TGTGCCAGCAGTCCTACAGGGGGCAAGTACGAGCAGTACTTC.

The V call is TRBV5-1, the J call TRBJ1-4; tentatively, D is TRBD1 (5 bases). Germline V gives CDR1 SGHRS, CDR2 YFSETQ. The CDR3 runs to 15 residues. The V gene lost 5 bases and the J gene lost 7 bases, with 18 bases spanning the gap. The CDR3 spells CASSSLGVWGEKLFF. As DNA, the CDR3 is TGCGCCAGCAGTTCATTAGGGGTATGGGGTGAAAAACTGTTTTTT.

The gene calls are TRBV2 and TRBJ2-2; 7 bases fit TRBD2. Germline V CDR1 and CDR2: SNHLY, FYNNEI. The CDR3 spans 15 residues. V lost 1 base to trimming and J lost 6 bases; unmatched junction nucleotides: 5. Here the CDR3 DNA reads TGTGCCAGCAGTGAAGAGCGGGGTCAAGCCGGGGAGCTGTTTTTT. Amino acid sequence: CASSEERGQAGELFF.

This clone is a singleton in its sample. CDR3 DNA sequence: TGTGCCATCAGTGAGTCGAACCCGGGAGTCTTCTACAATGAGCAGTTCTTC. It encodes CAISESNPGVFYNEQFF. V is TRBV10-3 and J is TRBJ2-1, with a weak D call TRBD2 (6 bases). The CDR3 totals 17 residues. The ends were cut back, 0 bases at V and 3 bases at J, with 15 bases in the middle. Germline lookup yields CDR1 ENHRY and CDR2 SYGVKD.

In DNA form, the CDR3 reads TGTGCCAGCAGCGTAGGACTCATCAATGAGCAGTTCTTC. It translates to CASSVGLINEQFF. The chain is built from TRBV9 and TRBJ2-1; the D is unclear. The germline V gene encodes CDR1 SGDLS and CDR2 YYNGEE. V lost 0 bases to trimming and J lost 6 bases, with 7 bases between them. This CDR3 region has 13 residues.

This clone was seen only once. The chain uses TRBV5-6 and TRBJ1-1; D is unresolved. CDR1 and CDR2 (germline): SGHDT, YYEEEE. V was clipped by 0 bases and J by 3 bases, with 3 bases between them. The CDR3 covers 12 residues. CDR3 amino acids: CASSLGDTEAFF. The CDR3 DNA follows: TGTGCCAGCAGCTTGGGCGACACTGAAGCTTTCTTT.

The chain is built from TRBV13 and TRBJ2-1; unclear D gene. Germline CDR1 reads PRHDT; CDR2 reads FYEKMQ (reference sequence). The CDR3 has 13 residues. V was cut by 6 bases and J by 7 bases, with 13 bases left in between. The CDR3 sequence is CASSFPGHNEQFF. In nucleotides, the CDR3 is TGTGCCAGCAGTTTTCCAGGTCATAATGAGCAGTTCTTC. The full variable domain, its missing parts supplied by reference TRBV13 and TRBJ2-1, is AAGVIQSPRHLIKEKRETATLKCYPIPRHDTVYWYQQGPGQDPQFLISFYEKMQSDKGSIPDRFSAQQFSDYHSELNMSSLELGDSALYFCASSFPGHNEQFFGPGTRLTVL.

The V and J genes are TRBV5-1 and TRBJ2-6; D gene unclear. With 1 base removed from V and 0 bases from J, the gap between germline ends came to 11 bases. Germline lookup yields CDR1 SGHRS and CDR2 YFSETQ. This CDR3 comprises 17 residues. CDR3: CASSLSVHLSGANVLTF. CDR3 sequence (DNA): TGCGCCAGCAGCTTGTCAGTTCATCTCTCTGGGGCCAACGTCCTGACTTTC.

The chain couples TRBV7-9 to TRBJ2-7, with D unresolved. The germline V gene encodes CDR1 SEHNR and CDR2 FQNEAQ (reference sequence). Trimming removed 3 bases at V and 6 bases at J, with 18 bases between. The CDR3 contains 15 residues. The CDR3 spells CASSFLAVPVGEQYF. The CDR3 DNA reads as TGTGCCAGCAGCTTTCTGGCGGTCCCCGTGGGCGAGCAGTACTTC.

The gene calls are TRBV4-1 and TRBJ2-3; 9 bases match TRBD2. The CDR3 is made up of 16 amino acids. J gave up 0 bases and V 4 bases, and 5 bases lay outside the gene matches. Germline V CDR1 and CDR2: MGHRA, YSYEKL. The CDR3 DNA sequence: TGCGCCAGCAGCCCAACGCTAGCGGGGAGCACAGATACGCAGTATTTT. Protein sequence: CASSPTLAGSTDTQYF.

The rearrangement links TRBV2 to TRBJ2-3; D remains unclear. Trimming took off 7 bases at V and 0 bases at J, with 11 bases between the two ends. The CDR3 is 14 residues long. Germline CDR1 reads SNHLY; CDR2 reads FYNNEI. The CDR3 DNA reads TGTGCCAGCATTCGGCGGAGTAGCACAGATACGCAGTATTTT. Translating it yields CASIRRSSTDTQYF.

This chain joins TRBV10-1 and TRBJ1-5; D is undetermined. Trimming cost V 0 bases and J 0 bases, with 12 bases left between them. This CDR3 is 17 amino acids long. Germline CDR1 WNHNN, CDR2 SYGVQD (reference sequence). This chain's CDR3 is CASSESKGDNSNQPQHF. The CDR3 DNA reads as TGCGCCAGCAGTGAGTCTAAGGGCGACAATAGCAATCAGCCCCAGCATTTT.

This clone occurred a few times. The chain has TRBV11-2 and TRBJ2-7; 8 bases line up with TRBD2. Germline V gene lookup returns CDR1 SGHAT and CDR2 FQNNGV. This CDR3 is built from 14 residues. The trim removed 1 base at V and 3 bases at J, leaving 2 bases unmatched. CDR3 in amino acids: CASSLAGTSYEQYF. CDR3 DNA sequence: TGTGCCAGCAGCTTAGCCGGGACTAGCTACGAGCAGTACTTC.

This sequence joins TRBV2 and TRBJ1-5, with D possibly being TRBD1 (5 bases). This CDR3 has 14 amino acids. Trimming cost V 6 bases and J 2 bases, with 11 bases left between them. Germline CDR1 is SNHLY and CDR2 is FYNNEI. CDR3 sequence: CASRWGRGNQPQHF. CDR3 in DNA: TGTGCCAGCAGGTGGGGGAGGGGCAATCAGCCCCAGCATTTT.

The gene calls are TRBV5-1 and TRBJ1-6, with D hard to call. Germline values: CDR1 SGHRS, CDR2 YFSETQ. The CDR3 is 15 amino acids. Trimming left V 5 bases short and J 4 bases short, with 13 bases between. The CDR3 reads CASSPLPMYNSPLHF. The CDR3 nucleotides are TGCGCCAGCAGTCCCCTTCCCATGTATAATTCACCCCTCCACTTT. The full variable domain, in which reference TRBV5-1 and TRBJ1-6 provide the parts outside the CDR3, is KAGVTQTPRYLIKTRGQQVTLSCSPISGHRSVSWYQQTPGQGLQFLFEYFSETQRNKGNFPGRFSGRQFSNSRSEMNVSTLELGDSALYLCASSPLPMYNSPLHFGNGTRLTVT.

V is TRBV7-8 and J is TRBJ2-7; maybe TRBD1 (6 bases). V shed 3 bases and J shed 3 bases, with 12 bases lying between them. This CDR3 spans 14 amino acids. The germline V gene encodes CDR1 SGHVS and CDR2 FQNEAQ. CDR3 loop: CASSFQGSDYEQYF. CDR3 sequence (DNA): TGTGCCAGCAGCTTCCAGGGGAGTGACTACGAGCAGTACTTC. The full variable domain, completed using reference TRBV7-8 and TRBJ2-7, is GAGVSQSPRYKVAKRGQDVALRCDPISGHVSLFWYQQALGQGPEFLTYFQNEAQLDKSGLPSDRFFAERPEGSVSTLKIQRTQQEDSAVYLCASSFQGSDYEQYFGPGTRLTVT.

The chain is built from TRBV7-3 and TRBJ2-3; 14 bases line up with TRBD2. In germline, CDR1 is SGHTA, CDR2 FQGTGA. V lost 1 base to trimming and J lost 6 bases; unmatched junction nucleotides: 6. This CDR3 is built from 17 residues. In DNA form, the CDR3 reads TGTGCCAGCAGCTTAAAACCGGGACTAGCGGGAGCGGATACGCAGTATTTT. Amino acid sequence: CASSLKPGLAGADTQYF.

V usage is TRBV18 and J usage is TRBJ1-3; perhaps TRBD1 as D (6 bases). Germline assignment: CDR1 KGHSH and CDR2 LQKENI. CDR3 length equals 16 residues. V was clipped by 4 bases and J by 0 bases, with 13 bases between them. Here the CDR3 DNA reads TGTGCCAGCTCACAGTCAACAGGGAACTCTGGAAACACCATATATTTT. This codes for CASSQSTGNSGNTIYF.